One and the same sample provided the 9 T cell receptor beta chains below, sequenced in a study of blood T cell repertoires in COVID-19. Here immunoSEQ multiplex PCR was the method, and the copy in TCRdb shows in-frame clones only, minus some. In the table there are 65,000 to 75,000 clones, roughly nine tenths of which are singletons. Source material: peripheral blood. The receptors here all came from a man between 45 and 60 years old with acute or convalescent COVID-19.

This clone was seen only once. The J gene is TRBJ2-5, the V gene TRBV24-1; D unresolved. V was clipped by 3 bases and J by 4 bases, with 8 bases between them. The CDR3 covers 13 residues. The germline CDR1 and CDR2 sequences are KGHDR and SFDVKD. In nucleotides, the CDR3 is TGTGCCACCAGTGATGGCCCTCGAGAGACCCAGTACTTC. This sequence encodes CATSDGPRETQYF.

The V call is TRBV7-8, the J call TRBJ1-2; 7 bases align to TRBD1. The ends lost 5 bases at V and 6 bases at J; junction bases unmatched: 9. This CDR3 is 14 amino acids long. CDR1 SGHVS and CDR2 FQNEAQ come from the germline V gene. CDR3 sequence: CASSPSTGPHGYTF. CDR3 nucleotide sequence: TGTGCCAGCAGCCCTTCGACAGGGCCCCATGGCTACACCTTC.

This clone was seen only a few times. This chain uses TRBV9 with TRBJ1-2; 7 nucleotides agree with TRBD1. V lost 1 base to trimming and J lost 4 bases; unmatched junction nucleotides: 7. The CDR3 runs 15 residues. Per germline, CDR1 SGDLS and CDR2 YYNGEE. The CDR3 is CASSVSPDRSYGYTF. In DNA, the CDR3 is TGTGCCAGCAGCGTAAGCCCGGACAGGAGCTATGGCTACACCTTC.

This clone was recorded only once. V gene TRBV7-9 combines with J gene TRBJ2-7; 13 bases match TRBD2. The ends lost 8 bases at V and 0 bases at J; junction bases unmatched: 10. Germline CDR1 SEHNR, CDR2 FQNEAQ (reference sequence). This CDR3 contains 17 residues. The CDR3 nucleotides are TGTGCCAGCTCGCCCGCGGGACTAGCGGGACCCTCCTACGAGCAGTACTTC. This gives the protein CASSPAGLAGPSYEQYF.

The chain employs TRBV7-9 and TRBJ2-1; TRBD2 aligns across 9 bases. The CDR3 is 16 amino acids. Unmatched junction bases numbered 6, after V lost 5 bases and J lost 1 base. Germline V CDR1 and CDR2: SEHNR, FQNEAQ (reference sequence). The CDR3 loop reads CASSEAGGRSYNEQFF. CDR3 bases: TGTGCCAGCAGCGAGGCGGGGGGGAGGTCCTACAATGAGCAGTTCTTC. Filled out from reference TRBV7-9 and TRBJ2-1, the complete variable domain reads DTGVSQNPRHKITKRGQNVTFRCDPISEHNRLYWYRQTLGQGPEFLTYFQNEAQLEKSRLLSDRFSAERPKGSFSTLEIQRTEQGDSAMYLCASSEAGGRSYNEQFFGPGTRLTVL.

The rearrangement joins TRBV11-2 to TRBJ2-7, with 7 nucleotides matching TRBD1. CDR3 length: 14 residues. The V segment lost 6 bases and the J segment 3 bases; nucleotides outside the gene matches: 8. CDR1 and CDR2 from the germline V gene are SGHAT and FQNNGV. CDR3 DNA: TGTGCCAGCAGGATAGGGGACAGAGACTACGAGCAGTACTTC. Its protein is CASRIGDRDYEQYF.

The rearrangement joins TRBV2 to TRBJ1-5; 7 nucleotides match TRBD1. The CDR3 has 16 residues. From germline, CDR1 is SNHLY and CDR2 FYNNEI. With V trimmed by 5 bases and J by 0 bases, 7 bases remained unmatched. CDR3: CASSYRQGDSNQPQHF. CDR3 sequence (DNA): TGTGCCAGCAGTTACCGACAGGGCGATAGCAATCAGCCCCAGCATTTT.

This clone was picked up a small number of times. The V and J genes are TRBV6-5 and TRBJ1-5; D is uncertain. This CDR3 has 13 amino acids. V lost 6 bases and J 7 bases, leaving 13 bases between the germline ends. CDR1 MNHEY and CDR2 SVGAGI come from the germline V gene. The CDR3 is CASRANAGQPQHF. In DNA form, the CDR3 reads TGTGCCAGCAGAGCGAACGCGGGGCAGCCCCAGCATTTT.

The chain employs TRBV6-5 and TRBJ2-2; D may be TRBD1 (7 bases). Germline values: CDR1 MNHEY, CDR2 SVGAGI. Trimming took 6 bases from V and 6 from J, leaving 17 bases between them. CDR3 length: 15 amino acids. Here the CDR3 reads CASSQWAGGPGELFF. CDR3 in DNA: TGTGCCAGCAGCCAATGGGCAGGGGGGCCCGGGGAGCTGTTTTTT.